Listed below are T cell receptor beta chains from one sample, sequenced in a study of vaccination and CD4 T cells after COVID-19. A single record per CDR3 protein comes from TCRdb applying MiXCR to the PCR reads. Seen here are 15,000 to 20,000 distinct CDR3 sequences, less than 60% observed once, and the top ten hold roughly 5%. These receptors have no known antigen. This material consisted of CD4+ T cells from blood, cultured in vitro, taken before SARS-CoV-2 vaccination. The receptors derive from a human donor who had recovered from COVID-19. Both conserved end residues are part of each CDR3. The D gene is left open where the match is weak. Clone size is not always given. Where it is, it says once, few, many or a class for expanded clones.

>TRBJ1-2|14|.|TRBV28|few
TGTGCCAGCAGTCAGACAGGCCCCCTCTATGGCTACACCTTC
CASSQTGPLYGYTF
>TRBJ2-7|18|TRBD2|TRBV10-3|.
TGTGCCATCAGTGCCACGACCCCCCGGGCGGGAGGAAACTACGAGCAGTACTTC
CAISATTPRAGGNYEQYF
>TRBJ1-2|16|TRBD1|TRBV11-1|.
TGTGCCAGCAGCTCGCCTGGGACAGCATCCAACTATGGCTACACCTTC
CASSSPGTASNYGYTF
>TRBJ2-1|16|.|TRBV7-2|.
TGTGCCAGCAGCTTGCCCACGGGGTACTCCTACAATGAGCAGTTCTTC
CASSLPTGYSYNEQFF
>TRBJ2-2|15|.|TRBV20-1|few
TGCAGTGCTAGAGATCTGCGGGGCGGCACCGGGGAGCTGTTTTTT
CSARDLRGGTGELFF
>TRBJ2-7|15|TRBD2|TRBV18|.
TGTGCCAGCTCACCGCTGGGACTAGCGGGAGACGAGCAGTACTTC
CASSPLGLAGDEQYF
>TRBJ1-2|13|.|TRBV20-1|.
TGCAGTGCTAGAGTGGGGACTCTCGGTGGCTACACCTTC
CSARVGTLGGYTF
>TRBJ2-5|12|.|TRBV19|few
TGTGCCAGTAGTATGCTGGAAGAGACCCAGTACTTC
CASSMLEETQYF
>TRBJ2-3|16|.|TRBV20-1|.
TGCAGTGCTAGAGATCTGGCAAGGTTAAGCACAGATACGCAGTATTTT
CSARDLARLSTDTQYF
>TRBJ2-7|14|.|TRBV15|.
TGTGCCACCACCCCACAAGCAGGGACCTACGAGCAGTACTTC
CATTPQAGTYEQYF
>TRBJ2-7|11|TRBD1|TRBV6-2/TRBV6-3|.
TGTGCCAGCAGTCAAGGACAGGTAGCGTACTTC
CASSQGQVAYF
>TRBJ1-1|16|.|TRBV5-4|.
TGTGCCAGCAGGGCAGGATCCCCCAGCGGTGGCACTGAAGCTTTCTTT
CASRAGSPSGGTEAFF
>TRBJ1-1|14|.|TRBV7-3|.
TGTGCCAGCAGCTTATCATCAGGGAACACTGAAGCTTTCTTT
CASSLSSGNTEAFF
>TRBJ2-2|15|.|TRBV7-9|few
TGTGCCACCGAACTCACCGGGACAAAGACCGGGGAGCTGTTTTTT
CATELTGTKTGELFF
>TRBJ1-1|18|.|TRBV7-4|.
TGTGCCAGCAGCCCCTCCGGGTTCGGGGCGAGATTGAACACTGAAGCTTTCTTT
CASSPSGFGARLNTEAFF
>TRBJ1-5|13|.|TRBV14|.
TGTGCCAGCAGCCAAGTCCCATGGAGGCCCCAGCATTTT
CASSQVPWRPQHF
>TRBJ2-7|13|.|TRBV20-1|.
TGCAGTGCTACGGTAGCGGTTACCTACGAGCAGTACTTC
CSATVAVTYEQYF
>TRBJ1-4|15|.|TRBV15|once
TGTGCCACCAGCAGAGATTACGAAGAAAATGAAAAACTGTTTTTT
CATSRDYEENEKLFF
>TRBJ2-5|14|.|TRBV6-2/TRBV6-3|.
TGTGCCAGCAGCTCAGGGCCTCCAAAAGAGACCCAGTACTTC
CASSSGPPKETQYF
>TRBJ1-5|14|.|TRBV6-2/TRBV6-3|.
TGTGCCAGCAGCCCTGTTGGCTTCAATCAGCCCCAGCATTTT
CASSPVGFNQPQHF
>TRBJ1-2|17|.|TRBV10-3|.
TGTGCCATCAGTTGGGACACCACCATTCTCACTAACTATGGCTACACCTTC
CAISWDTTILTNYGYTF
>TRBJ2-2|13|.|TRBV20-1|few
TGCAGTGCTAGTTACCTAGACACCGGGGAGCTGTTTTTT
CSASYLDTGELFF
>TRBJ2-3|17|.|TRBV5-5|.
TGTGCCAGCAGCCCCTCTGATAAAGTGTGGAACACAGATACGCAGTATTTT
CASSPSDKVWNTDTQYF